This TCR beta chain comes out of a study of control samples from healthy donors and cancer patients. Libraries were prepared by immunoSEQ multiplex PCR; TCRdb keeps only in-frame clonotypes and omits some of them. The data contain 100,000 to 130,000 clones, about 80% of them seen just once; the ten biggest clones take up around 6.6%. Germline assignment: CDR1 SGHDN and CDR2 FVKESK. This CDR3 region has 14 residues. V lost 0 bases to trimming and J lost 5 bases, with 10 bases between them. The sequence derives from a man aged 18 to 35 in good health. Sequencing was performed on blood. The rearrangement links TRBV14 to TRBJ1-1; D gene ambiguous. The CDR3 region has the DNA TGTGCCAGCAGCCAAGACCCAAGTTTGACTGAAGCTTTCTTT. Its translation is CASSQDPSLTEAFF.